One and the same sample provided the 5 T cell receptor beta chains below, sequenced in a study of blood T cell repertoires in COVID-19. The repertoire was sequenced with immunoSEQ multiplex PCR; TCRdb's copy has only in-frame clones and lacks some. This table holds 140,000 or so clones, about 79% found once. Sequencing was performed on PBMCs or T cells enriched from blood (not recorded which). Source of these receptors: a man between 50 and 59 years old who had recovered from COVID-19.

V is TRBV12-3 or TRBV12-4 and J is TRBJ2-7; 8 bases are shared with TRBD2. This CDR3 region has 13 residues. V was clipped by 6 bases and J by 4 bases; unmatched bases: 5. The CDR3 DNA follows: TGTGCCAGCAGGGTAGCGGGAACGTACGAGCAGTACTTC. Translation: CASRVAGTYEQYF.

This CDR3 reads CASRRTVLNTGELFF. The CDR3 coding sequence is TGTGCCAGCAGGCGGACAGTCCTGAACACCGGGGAGCTGTTTTTT. The V and J genes are TRBV6-5 and TRBJ2-2, with D perhaps matching TRBD1 (6 bases). CDR1 and CDR2 (germline): MNHEY, SVGAGI. V was pared by 6 bases and J by 1 base, with 12 bases between. The length of the CDR3 is 15 residues.

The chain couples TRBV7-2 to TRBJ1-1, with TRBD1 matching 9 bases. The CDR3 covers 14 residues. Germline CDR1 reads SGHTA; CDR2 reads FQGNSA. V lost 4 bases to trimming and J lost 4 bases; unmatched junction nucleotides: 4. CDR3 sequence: CASSSGTGITEAFF. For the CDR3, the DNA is TGTGCCAGCAGCTCCGGGACAGGGATCACTGAAGCTTTCTTT.

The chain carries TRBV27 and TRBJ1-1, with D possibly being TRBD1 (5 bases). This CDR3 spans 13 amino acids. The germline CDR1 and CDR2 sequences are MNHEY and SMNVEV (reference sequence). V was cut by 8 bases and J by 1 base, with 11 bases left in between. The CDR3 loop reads CASVRGGNTEAFF. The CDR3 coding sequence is TGTGCCAGCGTACGCGGGGGGAACACTGAAGCTTTCTTT.

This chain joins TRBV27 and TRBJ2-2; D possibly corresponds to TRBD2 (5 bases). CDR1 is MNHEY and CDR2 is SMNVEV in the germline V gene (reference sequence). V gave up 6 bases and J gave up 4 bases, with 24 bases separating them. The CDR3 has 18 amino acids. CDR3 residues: CASSPKPGKLTPTGELFF. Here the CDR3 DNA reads TGTGCCAGCAGCCCTAAGCCGGGAAAACTGACTCCCACCGGGGAGCTGTTTTTT.